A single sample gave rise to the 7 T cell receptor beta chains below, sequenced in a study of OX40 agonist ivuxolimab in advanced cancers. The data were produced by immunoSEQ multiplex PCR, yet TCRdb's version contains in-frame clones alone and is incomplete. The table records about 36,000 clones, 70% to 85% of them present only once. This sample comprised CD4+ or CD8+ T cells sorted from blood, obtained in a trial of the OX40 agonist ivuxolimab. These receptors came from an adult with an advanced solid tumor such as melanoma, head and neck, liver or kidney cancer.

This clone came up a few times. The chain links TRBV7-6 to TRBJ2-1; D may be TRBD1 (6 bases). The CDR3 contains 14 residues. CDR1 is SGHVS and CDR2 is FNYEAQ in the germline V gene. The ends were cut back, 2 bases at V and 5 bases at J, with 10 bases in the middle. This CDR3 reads CASSLRQVNNEQFF. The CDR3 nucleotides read TGTGCCAGCAGCTTACGACAGGTCAACAATGAGCAGTTCTTC.

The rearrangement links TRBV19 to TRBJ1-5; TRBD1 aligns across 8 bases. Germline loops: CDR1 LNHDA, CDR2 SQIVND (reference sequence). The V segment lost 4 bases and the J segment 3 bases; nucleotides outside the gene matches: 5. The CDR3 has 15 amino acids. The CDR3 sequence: CASSTSGGNNQPQHF. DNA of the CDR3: TGTGCCAGTAGTACTTCAGGGGGCAACAATCAGCCCCAGCATTTT.

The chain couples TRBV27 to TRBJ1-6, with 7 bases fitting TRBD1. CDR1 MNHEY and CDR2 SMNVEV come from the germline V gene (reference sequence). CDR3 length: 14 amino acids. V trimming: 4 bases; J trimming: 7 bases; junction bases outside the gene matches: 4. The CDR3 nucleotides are TGTGCCAGCAGTTCCGGGACAGAGAATTCACCCCTCCACTTT. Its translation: CASSSGTENSPLHF.

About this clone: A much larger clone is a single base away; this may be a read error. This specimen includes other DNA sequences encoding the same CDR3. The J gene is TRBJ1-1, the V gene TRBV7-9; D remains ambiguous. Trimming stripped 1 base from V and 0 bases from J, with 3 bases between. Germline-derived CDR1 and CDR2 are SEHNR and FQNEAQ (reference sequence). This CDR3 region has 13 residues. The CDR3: CASSLEVNTEAFF. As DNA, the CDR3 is TGTGCCAGCAGCTTAGAGGTGAACACTGAAGCTTTCTTT.

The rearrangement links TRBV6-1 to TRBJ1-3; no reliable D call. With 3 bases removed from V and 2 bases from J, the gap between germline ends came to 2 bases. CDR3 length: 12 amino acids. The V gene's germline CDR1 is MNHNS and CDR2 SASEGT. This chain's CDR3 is CASSDAGNTIYF. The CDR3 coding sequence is TGTGCCAGCAGTGACGCTGGAAACACCATATATTTT.

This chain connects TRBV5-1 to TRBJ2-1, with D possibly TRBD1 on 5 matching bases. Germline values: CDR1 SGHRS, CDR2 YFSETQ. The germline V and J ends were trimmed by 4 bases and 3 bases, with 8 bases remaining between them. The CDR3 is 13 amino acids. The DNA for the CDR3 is TGCGCCAGCAGCCCCGACAGCTACAATGAGCAGTTCTTC. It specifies CASSPDSYNEQFF.

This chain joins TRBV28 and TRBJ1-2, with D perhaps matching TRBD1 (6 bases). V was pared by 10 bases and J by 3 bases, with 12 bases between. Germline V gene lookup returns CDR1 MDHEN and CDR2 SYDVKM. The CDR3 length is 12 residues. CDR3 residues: CATGAGDYGYTF. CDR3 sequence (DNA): TGTGCCACCGGCGCAGGGGACTATGGCTACACCTTC.